The entry below gives a single TCR beta chain sequence along with its context. The authors' processing: By means of reference gene primer amplification, nucleated cell counts were estimated. Sequencing used immunoSEQ multiplex PCR; TCRdb keeps in-frame clones, though not all of them. V and J calls and clone size are those listed in that table; D and trimming were worked out from the DNA. The top ten clones hold over 10% of a sample with about 190,000 clones, around 79% of them seen once. Trimming left V 1 base short and J 4 bases short, with 2 bases between. The CDR3 sequence is 11 residues long. Germline assignment: CDR1 SGHDN and CDR2 FVKESK. The entry originates in a study of blood T cell repertoires in COVID-19. Across the study: From the United States, Italy and Spain came samples of acute and convalescent COVID-19. Sample material is recorded as cDNA or gDNA derived from T cells, B-cell-depleted T cells, or PBMCs.

This receptor was identified in a woman aged 50 to 60 with acute or convalescent COVID-19. The chain employs TRBV14 and TRBJ2-7; D remains unclear. Sequencing used peripheral blood. DNA for the CDR3: TGTGCCAGCAGCCAAGCGTACGAGCAGTACTTC. Its protein is CASSQAYEQYF.